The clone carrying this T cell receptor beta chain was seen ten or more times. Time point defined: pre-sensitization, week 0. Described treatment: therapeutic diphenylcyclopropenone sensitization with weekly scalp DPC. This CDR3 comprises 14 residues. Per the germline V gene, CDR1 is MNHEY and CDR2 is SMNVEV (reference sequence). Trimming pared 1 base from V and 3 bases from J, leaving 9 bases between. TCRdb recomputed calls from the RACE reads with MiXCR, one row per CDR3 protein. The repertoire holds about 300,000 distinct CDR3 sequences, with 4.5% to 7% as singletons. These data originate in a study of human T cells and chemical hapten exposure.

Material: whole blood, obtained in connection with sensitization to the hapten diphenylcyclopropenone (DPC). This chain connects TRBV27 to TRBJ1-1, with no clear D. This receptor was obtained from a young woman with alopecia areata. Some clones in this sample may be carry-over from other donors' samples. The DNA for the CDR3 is TGTGCCAGCAGTTTATTGGGGTTACACACTGAAGCTTTCTTT. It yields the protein CASSLLGLHTEAFF.